The present T cell receptor (beta chain) was sequenced within a study of OX40 agonist ivuxolimab in advanced cancers. Study-wide background: Patient treatment consisted of intravenous ivuxolimab administration every 2 weeks at 0.01 to 10 mg/kg. The study's findings and limits: Circulating CD4+ and CD8+ T cells showed clonal expansion by week 6 at 0.1 to 3.0 mg/kg. There were also nonresponders showing low normalized T-cell clonal expansion.

Sequenced by immunoSEQ multiplex PCR; TCRdb stores in-frame clones only, minus some. The sample contains 65,000 to 70,000 clones, around 87% of which appear only once. Looked up from germline, CDR1 is SGHNT and CDR2 is YYREEE (reference sequence). 12 amino acids form the CDR3, both terminal residues included. With respect to this clone: Its antigen is undetermined. The limits of the CDR3 on the DNA are not certain, so only TCRdb's listed CDR3 is given.

V is TRBV5-4 and J is TRBJ2-4; the tabulated D call, TRBD2, remains unverified against the DNA. This sequence was found in an adult with an advanced solid tumor such as melanoma, head and neck, liver or kidney cancer. This material consisted of CD4+ or CD8+ T cells sorted from blood, taken in a trial of the OX40 agonist ivuxolimab. This chain's CDR3 is CASSFGAGAGYF.